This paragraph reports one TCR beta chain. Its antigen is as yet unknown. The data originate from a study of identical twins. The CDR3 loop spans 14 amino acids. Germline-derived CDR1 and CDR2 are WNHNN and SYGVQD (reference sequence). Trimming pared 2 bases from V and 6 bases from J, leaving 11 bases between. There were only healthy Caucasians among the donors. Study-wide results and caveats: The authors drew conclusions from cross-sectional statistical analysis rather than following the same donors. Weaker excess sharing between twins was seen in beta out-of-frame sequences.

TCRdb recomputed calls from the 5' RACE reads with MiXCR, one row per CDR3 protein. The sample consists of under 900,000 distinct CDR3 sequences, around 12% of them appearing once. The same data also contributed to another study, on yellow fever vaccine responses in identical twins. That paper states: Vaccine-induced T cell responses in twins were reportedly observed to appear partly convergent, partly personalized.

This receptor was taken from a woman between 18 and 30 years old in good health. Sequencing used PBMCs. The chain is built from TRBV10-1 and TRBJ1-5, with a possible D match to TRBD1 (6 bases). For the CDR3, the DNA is TGCGCCAGCAGTGAGGGACAGAGCGGTCAGCCCCAGCATTTT. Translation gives CASSEGQSGQPQHF.